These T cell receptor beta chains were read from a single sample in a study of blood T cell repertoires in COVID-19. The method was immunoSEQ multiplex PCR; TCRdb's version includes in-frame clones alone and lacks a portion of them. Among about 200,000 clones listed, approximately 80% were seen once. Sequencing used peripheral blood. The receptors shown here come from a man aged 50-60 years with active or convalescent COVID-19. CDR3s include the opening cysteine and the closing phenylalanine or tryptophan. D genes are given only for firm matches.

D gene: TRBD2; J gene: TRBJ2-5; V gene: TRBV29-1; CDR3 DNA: TGCAGCGTTGTCCCCCCCAGCGGGGGGACGGAGACCCAGTACTTC; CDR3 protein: CSVVPPSGGTETQYF
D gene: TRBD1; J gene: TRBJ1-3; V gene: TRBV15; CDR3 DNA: TGTGCCACCAGCAGAACAGACAGGGGGAAGATGGCTGGAAACACCATATATTTT; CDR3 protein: CATSRTDRGKMAGNTIYF
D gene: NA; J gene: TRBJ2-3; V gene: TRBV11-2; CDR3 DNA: TGTGCCAGCAGCATAAGTATAGCGCCCAAGGGCACAGATACGCAGTATTTT; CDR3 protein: CASSISIAPKGTDTQYF
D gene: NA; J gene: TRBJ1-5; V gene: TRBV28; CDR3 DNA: TGTGCCATCCGGGGAACATTTTATAGCAATCAGCCCCAGCATTTT; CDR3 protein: CAIRGTFYSNQPQHF
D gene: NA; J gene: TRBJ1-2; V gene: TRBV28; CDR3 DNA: TGTGCCAGCAGTTTATACCAGGGAAGAAACTATGGCTACACCTTC; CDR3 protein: CASSLYQGRNYGYTF
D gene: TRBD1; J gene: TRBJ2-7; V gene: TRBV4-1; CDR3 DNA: TGCGCCAGCAGCCAAGATGACAGGGGGCGCTGGGAGCAGTACTTC; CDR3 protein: CASSQDDRGRWEQYF
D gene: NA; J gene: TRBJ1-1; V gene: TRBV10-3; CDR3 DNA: TGTGCCATCAGTGTGACAGTAATGAACACTGAAGCTTTCTTT; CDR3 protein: CAISVTVMNTEAFF
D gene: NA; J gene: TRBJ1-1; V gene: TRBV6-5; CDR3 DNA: TGTGCCAGCAGAGAGACAGCGAACACTGAAGCTTTCTTT; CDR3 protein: CASRETANTEAFF
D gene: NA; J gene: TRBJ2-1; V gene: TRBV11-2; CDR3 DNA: TGTGCCAGCAGCCCGGGAAACTACAATGAGCAGTTCTTC; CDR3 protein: CASSPGNYNEQFF
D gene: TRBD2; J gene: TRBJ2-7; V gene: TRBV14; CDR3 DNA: TGTGCCAGCAGCCAAGTCGCAGGACTAGCGGACTCCTACGAGCAGTACTTC; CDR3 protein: CASSQVAGLADSYEQYF
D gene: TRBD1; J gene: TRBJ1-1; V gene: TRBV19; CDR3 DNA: TGTGCCAGTAGTATTCGACAGGGCCATGAAGCTTTCTTT; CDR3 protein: CASSIRQGHEAFF
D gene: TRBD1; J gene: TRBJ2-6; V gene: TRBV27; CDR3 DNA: TGTGCCAGCAGCCGCACACAGGGGCTCTCTGGGGCCAACGTCCTGACTTTC; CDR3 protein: CASSRTQGLSGANVLTF
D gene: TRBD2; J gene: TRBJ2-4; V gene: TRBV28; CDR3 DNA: TGTGCCAGCAGTTCAGGGACTAGCGGGGGAGCCAAAAACATTCAGTACTTC; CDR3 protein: CASSSGTSGGAKNIQYF
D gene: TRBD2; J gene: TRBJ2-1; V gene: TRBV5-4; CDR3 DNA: TGTGCCAGCACCGGGCGGGGGGAGCAGTTCTTC; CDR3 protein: CASTGRGEQFF
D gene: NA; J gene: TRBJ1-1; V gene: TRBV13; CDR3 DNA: TGTGCCAGCAGCTTTTCTCTCTTGAACACTGAAGCTTTCTTT; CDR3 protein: CASSFSLLNTEAFF
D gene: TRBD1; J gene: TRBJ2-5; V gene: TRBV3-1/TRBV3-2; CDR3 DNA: TGTGCCAGCAGCCCCCGCGGGACAGGGGGAGAGACCCAGTACTTC; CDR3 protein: CASSPRGTGGETQYF